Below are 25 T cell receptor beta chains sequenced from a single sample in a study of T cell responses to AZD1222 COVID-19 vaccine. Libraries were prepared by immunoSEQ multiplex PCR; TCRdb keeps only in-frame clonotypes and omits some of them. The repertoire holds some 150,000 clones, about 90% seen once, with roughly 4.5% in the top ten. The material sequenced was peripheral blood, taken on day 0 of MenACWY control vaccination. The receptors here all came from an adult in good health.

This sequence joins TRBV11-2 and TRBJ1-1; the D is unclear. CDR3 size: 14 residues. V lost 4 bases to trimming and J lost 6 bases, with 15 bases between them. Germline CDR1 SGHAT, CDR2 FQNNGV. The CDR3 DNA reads TGTGCCAGCAGCTCCTCTGGGCTTGGCGCTGAAGCTTTCTTT. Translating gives CASSSSGLGAEAFF.

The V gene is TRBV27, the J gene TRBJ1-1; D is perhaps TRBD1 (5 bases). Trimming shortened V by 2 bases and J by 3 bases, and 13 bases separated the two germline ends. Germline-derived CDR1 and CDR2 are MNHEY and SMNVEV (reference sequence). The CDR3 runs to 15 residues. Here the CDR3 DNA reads TGTGCCAGCAGTTTACTGGGGATAGGGGACACTGAAGCTTTCTTT. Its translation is CASSLLGIGDTEAFF.

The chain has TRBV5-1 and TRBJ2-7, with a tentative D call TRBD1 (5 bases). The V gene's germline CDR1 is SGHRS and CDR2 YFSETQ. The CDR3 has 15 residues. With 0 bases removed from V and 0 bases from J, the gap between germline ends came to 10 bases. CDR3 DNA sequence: TGCGCCAGCAGCTTGGCCCCCGACAGCTCCTACGAGCAGTACTTC. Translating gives CASSLAPDSSYEQYF.

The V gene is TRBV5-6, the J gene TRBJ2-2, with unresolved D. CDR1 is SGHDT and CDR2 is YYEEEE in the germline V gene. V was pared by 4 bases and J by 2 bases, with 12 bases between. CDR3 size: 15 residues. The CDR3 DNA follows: TGTGCCAGCAGCCCCAGACGGAAAAACACCGGGGAGCTGTTTTTT. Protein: CASSPRRKNTGELFF.

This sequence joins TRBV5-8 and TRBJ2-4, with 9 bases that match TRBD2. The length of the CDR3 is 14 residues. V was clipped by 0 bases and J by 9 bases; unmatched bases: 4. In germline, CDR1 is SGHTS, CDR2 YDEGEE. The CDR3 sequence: CASSLDLAGSIQYF. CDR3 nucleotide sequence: TGTGCCAGCAGCTTGGATCTAGCGGGATCCATTCAGTACTTC.

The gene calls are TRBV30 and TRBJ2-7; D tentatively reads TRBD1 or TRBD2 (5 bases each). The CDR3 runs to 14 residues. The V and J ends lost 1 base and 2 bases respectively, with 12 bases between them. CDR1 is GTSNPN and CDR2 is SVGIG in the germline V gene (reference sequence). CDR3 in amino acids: CAWSGDPGAYEQYF. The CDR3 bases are TGTGCCTGGAGTGGGGACCCCGGGGCCTACGAGCAGTACTTC. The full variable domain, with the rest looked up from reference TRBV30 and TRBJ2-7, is SQTIHQWPATLVQPVGSPLSLECTVEGTSNPNLYWYRQAAGRGLQLLFYSVGIGQISSEVPQNLSASRPQDRQFILSSKKLLLSDSGFYLCAWSGDPGAYEQYFGPGTRLTVT.

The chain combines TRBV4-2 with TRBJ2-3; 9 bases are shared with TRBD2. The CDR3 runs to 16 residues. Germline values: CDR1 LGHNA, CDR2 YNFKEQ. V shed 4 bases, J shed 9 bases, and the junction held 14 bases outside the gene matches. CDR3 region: CASSRRAGGEPGTQYF. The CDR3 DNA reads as TGTGCCAGCAGCCGGCGGGCGGGAGGGGAACCCGGGACGCAGTATTTT.

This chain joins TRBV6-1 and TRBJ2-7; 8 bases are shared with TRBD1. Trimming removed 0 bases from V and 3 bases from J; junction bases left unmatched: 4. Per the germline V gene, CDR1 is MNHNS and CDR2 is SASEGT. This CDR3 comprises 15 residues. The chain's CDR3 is CASSEAGQAYYEQYF. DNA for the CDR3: TGTGCCAGCAGTGAAGCGGGACAGGCGTACTACGAGCAGTACTTC.

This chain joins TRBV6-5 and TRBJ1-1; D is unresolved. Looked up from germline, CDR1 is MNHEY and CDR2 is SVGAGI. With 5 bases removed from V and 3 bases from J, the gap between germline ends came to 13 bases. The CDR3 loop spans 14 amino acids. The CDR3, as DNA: TGTGCCAGCAGTCTCGAGGGTTCGGACACTGAAGCTTTCTTT. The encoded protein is CASSLEGSDTEAFF.

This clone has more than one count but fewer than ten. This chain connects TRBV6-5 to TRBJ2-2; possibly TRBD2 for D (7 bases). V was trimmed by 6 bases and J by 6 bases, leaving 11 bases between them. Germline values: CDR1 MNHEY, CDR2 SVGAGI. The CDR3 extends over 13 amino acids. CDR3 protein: CASSQGRAGELFF. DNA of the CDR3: TGTGCCAGCAGCCAGGGGAGGGCCGGGGAGCTGTTTTTT.

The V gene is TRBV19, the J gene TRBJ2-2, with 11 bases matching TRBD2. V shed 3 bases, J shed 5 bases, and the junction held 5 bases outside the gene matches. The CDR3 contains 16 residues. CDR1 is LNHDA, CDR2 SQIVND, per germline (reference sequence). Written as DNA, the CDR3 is TGTGCCAGTAGTATTGGGTCTAGCGGGAGGACCGGGGAGCTGTTTTTT. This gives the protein CASSIGSSGRTGELFF.

CDR3 protein: CASSQTGVAGEQYF. In nucleotides, the CDR3 is TGCGCCAGCAGTCAAACCGGGGTAGCCGGCGAGCAGTACTTC. The rearrangement uses TRBV5-1 and TRBJ2-7, with D perhaps TRBD2 (5 bases). The CDR3 contains 14 residues. The germline CDR1 and CDR2 sequences are SGHRS and YFSETQ. V dropped 5 bases and J dropped 6 bases, with 18 bases sitting between them.

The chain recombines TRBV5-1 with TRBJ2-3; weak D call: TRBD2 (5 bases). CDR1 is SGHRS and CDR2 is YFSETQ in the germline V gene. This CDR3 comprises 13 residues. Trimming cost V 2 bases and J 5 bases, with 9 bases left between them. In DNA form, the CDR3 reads TGCGCCAGCAGCTTTTTAGCGCGAGATACGCAGTATTTT. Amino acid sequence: CASSFLARDTQYF.

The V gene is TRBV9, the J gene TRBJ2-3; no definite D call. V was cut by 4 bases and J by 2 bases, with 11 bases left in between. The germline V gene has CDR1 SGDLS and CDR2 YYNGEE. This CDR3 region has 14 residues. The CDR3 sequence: CASSPYKVTDTQYF. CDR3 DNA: TGTGCCAGCAGCCCCTACAAAGTCACAGATACGCAGTATTTT.

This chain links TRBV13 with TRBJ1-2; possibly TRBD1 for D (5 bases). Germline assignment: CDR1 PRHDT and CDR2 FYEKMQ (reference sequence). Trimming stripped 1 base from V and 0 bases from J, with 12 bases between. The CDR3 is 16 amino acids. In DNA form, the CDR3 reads TGTGCCAGCAGCTTAGAATTCGGGACGGCTAACTATGGCTACACCTTC. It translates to CASSLEFGTANYGYTF.

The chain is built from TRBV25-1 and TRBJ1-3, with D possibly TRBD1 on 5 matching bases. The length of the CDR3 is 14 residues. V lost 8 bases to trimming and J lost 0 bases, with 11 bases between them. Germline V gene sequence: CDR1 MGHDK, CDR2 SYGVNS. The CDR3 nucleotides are TGTGCCAGCGGAACAGGAAGCTCTGGAAACACCATATATTTT. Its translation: CASGTGSSGNTIYF.

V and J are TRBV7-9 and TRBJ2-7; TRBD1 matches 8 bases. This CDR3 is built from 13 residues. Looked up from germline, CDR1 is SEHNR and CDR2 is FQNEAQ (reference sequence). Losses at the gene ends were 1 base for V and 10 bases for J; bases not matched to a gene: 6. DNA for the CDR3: TGTGCCAGCAGCTTAGGGTTCAGGGGGCATCAGTACTTC. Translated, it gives CASSLGFRGHQYF.

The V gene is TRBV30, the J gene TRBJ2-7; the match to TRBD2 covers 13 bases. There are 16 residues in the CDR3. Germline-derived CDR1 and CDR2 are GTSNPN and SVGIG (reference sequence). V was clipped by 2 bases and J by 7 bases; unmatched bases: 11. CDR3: CAWSPLTSGRLGEQYF. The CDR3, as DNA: TGTGCCTGGAGTCCCCTGACTAGCGGGAGGTTGGGGGAGCAGTACTTC. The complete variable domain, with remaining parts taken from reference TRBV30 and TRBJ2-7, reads SQTIHQWPATLVQPVGSPLSLECTVEGTSNPNLYWYRQAAGRGLQLLFYSVGIGQISSEVPQNLSASRPQDRQFILSSKKLLLSDSGFYLCAWSPLTSGRLGEQYFGPGTRLTVT.

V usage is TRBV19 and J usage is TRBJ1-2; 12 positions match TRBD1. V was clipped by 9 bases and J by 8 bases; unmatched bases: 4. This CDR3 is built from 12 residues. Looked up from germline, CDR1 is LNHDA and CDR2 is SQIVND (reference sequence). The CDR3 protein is CASRDRGPGYTF. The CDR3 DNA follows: TGTGCCAGCAGGGACAGGGGGCCCGGCTACACCTTC. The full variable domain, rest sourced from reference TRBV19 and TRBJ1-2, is DGGITQSPKYLFRKEGQNVTLSCEQNLNHDAMYWYRQDPGQGLRLIYYSQIVNDFQKGDIAEGYSVSREKKESFPLTVTSAQKNPTAFYLCASRDRGPGYTFGSGTRLTVV.

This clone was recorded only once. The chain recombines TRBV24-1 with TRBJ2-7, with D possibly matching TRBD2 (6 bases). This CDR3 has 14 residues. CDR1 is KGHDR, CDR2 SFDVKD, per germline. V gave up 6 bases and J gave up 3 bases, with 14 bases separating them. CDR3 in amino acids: CATSSGDAFYEQYF. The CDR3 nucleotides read TGTGCCACCAGTTCGGGGGACGCCTTCTACGAGCAGTACTTC.

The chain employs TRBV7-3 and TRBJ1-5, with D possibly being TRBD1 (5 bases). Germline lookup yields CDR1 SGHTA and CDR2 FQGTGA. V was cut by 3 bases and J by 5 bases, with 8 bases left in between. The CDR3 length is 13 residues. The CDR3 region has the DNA TGTGCCAGCAGCTTGGGCAGGGATCAGCCCCAGCATTTT. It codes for CASSLGRDQPQHF. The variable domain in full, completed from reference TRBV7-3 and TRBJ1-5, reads GAGVSQTPSNKVTEKGKYVELRCDPISGHTALYWYRQSLGQGPEFLIYFQGTGAADDSGLPNDRFFAVRPEGSVSTLKIQRTERGDSAVYLCASSLGRDQPQHFGDGTRLSIL.

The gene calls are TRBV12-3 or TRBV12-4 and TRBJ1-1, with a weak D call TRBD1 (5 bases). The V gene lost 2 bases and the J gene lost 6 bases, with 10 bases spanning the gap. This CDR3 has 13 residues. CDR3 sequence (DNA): TGTGCCAGCAGTTTAATCAGGGACTCTGAAGCTTTCTTT. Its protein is CASSLIRDSEAFF.

The CDR3 protein is CASSRSGQRANYGYTF. In nucleotides, the CDR3 is TGTGCCAGCAGTCGCTCGGGACAGCGAGCTAACTATGGCTACACCTTC. V gene TRBV28 combines with J gene TRBJ1-2; 7 bases fit TRBD1. Losses at the gene ends were 5 bases for V and 0 bases for J; bases not matched to a gene: 9. Germline assignment: CDR1 MDHEN and CDR2 SYDVKM. There are 16 residues in the CDR3.

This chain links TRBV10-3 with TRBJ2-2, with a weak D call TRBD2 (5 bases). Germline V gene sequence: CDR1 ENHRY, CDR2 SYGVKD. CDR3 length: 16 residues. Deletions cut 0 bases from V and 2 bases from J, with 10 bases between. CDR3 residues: CAISESRGFNTGELFF. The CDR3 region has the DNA TGTGCCATCAGTGAGTCGAGAGGGTTTAACACCGGGGAGCTGTTTTTT.

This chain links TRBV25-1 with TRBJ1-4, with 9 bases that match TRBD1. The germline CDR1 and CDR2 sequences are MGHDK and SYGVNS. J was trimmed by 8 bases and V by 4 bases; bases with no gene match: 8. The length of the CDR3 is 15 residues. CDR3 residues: CASSVQQGAGEKLFF. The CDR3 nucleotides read TGTGCCAGCAGTGTACAACAGGGGGCAGGGGAAAAACTGTTTTTT.